This TCR beta chain emerged from a study of blood T cell repertoires in COVID-19. Study details: Collection of acute and convalescent COVID-19 samples took place in the United States, Italy and Spain. The analysed material was cDNA or gDNA that came from T cells, B-cell-depleted T cells, or PBMCs.

In the original workflow: Reference gene primer amplification gave nucleated cell count estimates. Measured with immunoSEQ multiplex PCR; TCRdb has only the in-frame clones, and not every one. The DNA was the basis for D and trimming; V, J and clone size are from that table. This table has about 150,000 clones, 85% to 90% appearing once. The CDR3 sequence is 13 residues long. V was clipped by 7 bases and J by 5 bases; unmatched bases: 5. Germline V gives CDR1 SGHDN, CDR2 FVKESK. The specimen sequenced was peripheral blood. The chain joins TRBV14 to TRBJ1-2; 9 bases agree with TRBD1. The sequence came from a woman aged 50 to 65 with active or convalescent COVID-19. CDR3 sequence: CASNDRGAYGYTF. The CDR3 coding sequence is TGTGCCAGCAACGACAGGGGGGCGTATGGCTACACCTTC.